The text below deals with one T cell receptor beta chain. This specimen comes from a study of cytomegalovirus exposure and HLA in healthy donors. CDR1 and CDR2 from the germline V gene are SEHNR and FQNEAQ (reference sequence). The length of the CDR3 is 14 residues. Trimming pared 5 bases from V and 0 bases from J, leaving 10 bases between. The PCR made use of 60 Vbeta and 13 Jbeta primers. The method was immunoSEQ multiplex PCR; TCRdb's version includes in-frame clones alone and lacks a portion of them. The data show 55,000 or so clones, with around four fifths seen just once and around 3% held by the top ten.

The receptor's source is a man between 50 and 59 years old in good health and CMV-seronegative. The chain carries TRBV7-9 and TRBJ1-2, with no clear D. Sequencing was done on a sample of PBMCs. For the CDR3, the DNA is TGTGCCAGCAGCCCCCCCCCTTCTAACTATGGCTACACCTTC. It codes for CASSPPPSNYGYTF.